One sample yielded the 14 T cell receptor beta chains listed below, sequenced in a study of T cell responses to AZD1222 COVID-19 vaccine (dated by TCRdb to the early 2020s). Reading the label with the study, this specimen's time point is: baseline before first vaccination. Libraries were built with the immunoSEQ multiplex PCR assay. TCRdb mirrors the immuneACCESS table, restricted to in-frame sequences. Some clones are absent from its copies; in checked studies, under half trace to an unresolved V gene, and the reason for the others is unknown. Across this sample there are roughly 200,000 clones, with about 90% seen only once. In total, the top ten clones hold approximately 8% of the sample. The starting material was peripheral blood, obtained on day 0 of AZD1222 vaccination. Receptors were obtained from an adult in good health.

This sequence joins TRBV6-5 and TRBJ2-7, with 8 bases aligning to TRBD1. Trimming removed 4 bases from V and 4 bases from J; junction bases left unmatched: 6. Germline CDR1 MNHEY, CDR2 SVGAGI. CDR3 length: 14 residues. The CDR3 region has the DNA TGTGCCAGCAGTTCCGAGGACAGGGTTTACGAGCAGTACTTC. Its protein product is CASSSEDRVYEQYF.

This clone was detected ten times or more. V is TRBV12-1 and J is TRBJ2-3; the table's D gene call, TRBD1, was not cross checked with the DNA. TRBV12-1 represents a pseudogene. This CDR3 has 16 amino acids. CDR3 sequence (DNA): TGTGCCAGCAGCTTTGACAGGGTTTCTAGCACAGATACGCAGTATTTT. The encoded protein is CASSFDRVSSTDTQYF.

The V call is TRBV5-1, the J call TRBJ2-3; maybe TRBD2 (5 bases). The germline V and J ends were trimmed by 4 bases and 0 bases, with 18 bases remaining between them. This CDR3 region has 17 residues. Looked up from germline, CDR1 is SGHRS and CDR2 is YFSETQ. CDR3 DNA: TGCGCCAGCAGCCTAAGCAGGAAAGGACTGAGCACAGATACGCAGTATTTT. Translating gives CASSLSRKGLSTDTQYF. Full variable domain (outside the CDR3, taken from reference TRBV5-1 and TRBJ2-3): KAGVTQTPRYLIKTRGQQVTLSCSPISGHRSVSWYQQTPGQGLQFLFEYFSETQRNKGNFPGRFSGRQFSNSRSEMNVSTLELGDSALYLCASSLSRKGLSTDTQYFGPGTRLTVL.

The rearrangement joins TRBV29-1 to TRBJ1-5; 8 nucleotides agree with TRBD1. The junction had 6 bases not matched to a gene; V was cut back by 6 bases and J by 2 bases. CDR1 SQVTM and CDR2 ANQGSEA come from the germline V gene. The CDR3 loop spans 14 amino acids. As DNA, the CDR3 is TGCAGCGTCGGACAGGGTTTGGGCAATCAGCCCCAGCATTTT. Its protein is CSVGQGLGNQPQHF.

The chain's CDR3 is CASSPGGRGLSYNEQFF. DNA of the CDR3: TGTGCCAGCAGTCCCGGGGGGCGGGGGCTCTCCTACAATGAGCAGTTCTTC. The V and J genes are TRBV5-4 and TRBJ2-1, with D maybe TRBD2 (7 bases). Germline assignment: CDR1 SGHNT and CDR2 YYREEE (reference sequence). This CDR3 is built from 17 residues. V lost 5 bases, J lost 0 bases, and 18 bases lay in between. The entire variable domain, with the rest obtained from reference TRBV5-4 and TRBJ2-1, is as follows: ETGVTQSPTHLIKTRGQQVTLRCSSQSGHNTVSWYQQALGQGPQFIFQYYREEENGRGNFPPRFSGLQFPNYSSELNVNALELDDSALYLCASSPGGRGLSYNEQFFGPGTRLTVL.

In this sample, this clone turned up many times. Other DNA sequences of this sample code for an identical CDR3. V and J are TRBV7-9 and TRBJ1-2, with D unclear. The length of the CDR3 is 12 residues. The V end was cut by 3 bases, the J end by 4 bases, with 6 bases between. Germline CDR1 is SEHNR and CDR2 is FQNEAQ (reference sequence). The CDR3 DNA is TGTGCCAGCAGCTTCGCTAGCTATGGCTACACCTTC. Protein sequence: CASSFASYGYTF.

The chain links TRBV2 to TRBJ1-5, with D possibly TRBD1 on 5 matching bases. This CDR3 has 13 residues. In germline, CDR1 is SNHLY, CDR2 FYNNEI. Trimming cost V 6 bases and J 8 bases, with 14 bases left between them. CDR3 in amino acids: CASREEGREPQHF. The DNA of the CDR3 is TGTGCCAGCAGGGAGGAGGGGCGAGAGCCCCAGCATTTT. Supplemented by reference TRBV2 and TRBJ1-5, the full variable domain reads EPEVTQTPSHQVTQMGQEVILRCVPISNHLYFYWYRQILGQKVEFLVSFYNNEISEKSEIFDDQFSVERPDGSNFTLKIRSTKLEDSAMYFCASREEGREPQHFGDGTRLSIL.

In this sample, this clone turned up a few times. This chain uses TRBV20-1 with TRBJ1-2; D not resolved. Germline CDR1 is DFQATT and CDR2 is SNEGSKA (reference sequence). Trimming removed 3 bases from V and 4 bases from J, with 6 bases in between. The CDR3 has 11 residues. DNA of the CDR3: TGCAGTGCTAGTCTCCCCTATGGCTACACCTTC. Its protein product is CSASLPYGYTF.

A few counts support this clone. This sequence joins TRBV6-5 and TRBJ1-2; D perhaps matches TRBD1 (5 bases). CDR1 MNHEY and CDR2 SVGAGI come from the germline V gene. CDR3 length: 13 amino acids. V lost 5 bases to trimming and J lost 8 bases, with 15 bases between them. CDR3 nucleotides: TGTGCCAGCAGTCCCCCACGGACAAAAGGCTACACCTTC. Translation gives CASSPPRTKGYTF.

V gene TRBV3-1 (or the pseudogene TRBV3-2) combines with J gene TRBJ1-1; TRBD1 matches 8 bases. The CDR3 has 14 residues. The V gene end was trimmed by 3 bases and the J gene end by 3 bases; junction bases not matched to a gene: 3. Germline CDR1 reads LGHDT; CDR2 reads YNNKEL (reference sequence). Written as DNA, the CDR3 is TGTGCCAGCAGCCAGTCGGACAGGGACACTGAAGCTTTCTTT. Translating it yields CASSQSDRDTEAFF.

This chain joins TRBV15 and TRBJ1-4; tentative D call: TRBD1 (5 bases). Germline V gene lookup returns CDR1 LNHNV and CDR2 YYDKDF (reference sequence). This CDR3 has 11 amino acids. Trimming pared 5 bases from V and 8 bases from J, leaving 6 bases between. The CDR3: CATSDREKLFF. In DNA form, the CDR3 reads TGTGCCACCAGCGACAGAGAAAAACTGTTTTTT.

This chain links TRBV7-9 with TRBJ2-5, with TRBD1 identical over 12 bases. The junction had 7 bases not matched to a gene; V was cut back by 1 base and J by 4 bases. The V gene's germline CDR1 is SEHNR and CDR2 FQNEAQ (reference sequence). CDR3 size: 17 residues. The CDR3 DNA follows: TGTGCCAGCAGCTTAGGGGACAGGGGGCTGGTGGGAGAGACCCAGTACTTC. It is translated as CASSLGDRGLVGETQYF.

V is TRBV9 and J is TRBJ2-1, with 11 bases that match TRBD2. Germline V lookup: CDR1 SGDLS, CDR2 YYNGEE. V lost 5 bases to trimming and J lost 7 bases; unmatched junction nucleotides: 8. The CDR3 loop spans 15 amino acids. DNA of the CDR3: TGTGCCAGCAGTGATATGACTAGCGGGGATAATGAGCAGTTCTTC. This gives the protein CASSDMTSGDNEQFF.

In nucleotides, the CDR3 is TGCAGCGGGACGCCCACCTGGGGGACTGGGAATGAGCAGTTCTTC. Protein: CSGTPTWGTGNEQFF. The rearrangement uses TRBV29-1 and TRBJ2-1; D might be TRBD2 (6 bases). Germline assignment: CDR1 SQVTM and CDR2 ANQGSEA. CDR3 length: 15 residues. Trimming took off 7 bases at V and 7 bases at J, with 23 bases between the two ends.